This entry lists 11 T cell receptor beta chains sequenced from one sample in a study of a mutant IDH1 vaccine in newly diagnosed glioma. Time point defined: baseline, week 1 (first vaccination visit). Described treatment: pre-vaccination baseline after standard-of-care therapy. Here immunoSEQ multiplex PCR was the method, and the copy in TCRdb shows in-frame clones only, minus some. The sample consists of 45,000 to 70,000 clones, about 91% of them appearing once. This specimen was PBMCs, taken from a glioma patient treated with radiotherapy, temozolomide or both. Receptors originate from a man in his forties or fifties with glioma.

The CDR3 DNA reads TGTGCCAGTAGTCCGCCGGGGGCAGATACGCAGTATTTT. It yields the protein CASSPPGADTQYF. The chain uses TRBV19 and TRBJ2-3; weak D call: TRBD2 (6 bases). This CDR3 has 13 amino acids. Germline V CDR1 and CDR2: LNHDA, SQIVND (reference sequence). Trimming pared 5 bases from V and 4 bases from J, leaving 10 bases between.

The chain has TRBV10-1 and TRBJ2-4; 7 bases line up with TRBD1. This CDR3 spans 15 amino acids. The germline gives CDR1 WNHNN, CDR2 SYGVQD (reference sequence). V shed 6 bases, J shed 1 base, and the junction held 6 bases outside the gene matches. In DNA form, the CDR3 reads TGCGCCAGCAGAAACAGGGGCCTGGCCAAAAACATTCAGTACTTC. Translating it yields CASRNRGLAKNIQYF.

The rearrangement uses TRBV28 and TRBJ2-1; D is uncertain. The germline gives CDR1 MDHEN, CDR2 SYDVKM. There are 10 residues in the CDR3. Trimming removed 6 bases from V and 6 bases from J, with 3 bases in between. CDR3 sequence (DNA): TGTGCCAGCAGCCTCAATGAGCAGTTCTTC. Protein: CASSLNEQFF.

With regard to this clone: This specimen includes other DNA sequences encoding the same CDR3. The chain employs TRBV18 and TRBJ1-1; TRBD1 agrees at 7 bases. The CDR3 is made up of 13 amino acids. V was clipped by 6 bases and J by 1 base; unmatched bases: 2. The germline CDR1 and CDR2 sequences are KGHSH and LQKENI. The CDR3 is CASSRQGNTEAFF. The CDR3 DNA sequence: TGTGCCAGCTCTCGACAGGGGAACACTGAAGCTTTCTTT.

In its sample, this clone was seen a few times. CDR3 nucleotide sequence: TGTGCCAGCAGTAGACAAAGTTCTTATGGCTACACCTTC. This codes for CASSRQSSYGYTF. The chain couples TRBV27 to TRBJ1-2; D remains ambiguous. This CDR3 has 13 amino acids. V lost 5 bases and J 5 bases, leaving 12 bases between the germline ends. CDR1 is MNHEY and CDR2 is SMNVEV in the germline V gene (reference sequence).

The CDR3 bases are TGTGCCAGCAGCCCGTGGCTTACTGAAGCTTTCTTT. Protein: CASSPWLTEAFF. This chain uses TRBV5-5 with TRBJ1-1; D call uncertain. Germline V lookup: CDR1 SGHKS, CDR2 YYEKEE (reference sequence). The CDR3 has 12 amino acids. V was shortened by 4 bases and J by 5 bases, with 9 bases between the two germline ends.

The V call is TRBV5-6, the J call TRBJ2-7; 7 bases are shared with TRBD2. V trimming: 4 bases; J trimming: 4 bases; junction bases outside the gene matches: 14. The CDR3 is 16 amino acids. From germline, CDR1 is SGHDT and CDR2 YYEEEE. For the CDR3, the DNA is TGTGCCAGCAGCCCATCAGGGAGGGGATGGAGGTACGAGCAGTACTTC. It encodes CASSPSGRGWRYEQYF. The full variable domain, its missing parts supplied by reference TRBV5-6 and TRBJ2-7, is DAGVTQSPTHLIKTRGQQVTLRCSPKSGHDTVSWYQQALGQGPQFIFQYYEEEERQRGNFPDRFSGHQFPNYSSELNVNALLLGDSALYLCASSPSGRGWRYEQYFGPGTRLTVT.

The V gene is TRBV21-1, the J gene TRBJ2-1; the table names TRBD2, a call not compared with the DNA. TRBV21-1 is a recognized pseudogene. The CDR3 covers 16 residues. The CDR3 spells CASSLLSGRACNEQFF. The CDR3 region has the DNA TGTGCCAGCAGCCTACTCAGTGGGAGGGCCTGCAATGAGCAGTTCTTC.

The V and J genes are TRBV6-6 and TRBJ2-3; possibly TRBD1 or TRBD2 for D (5 bases each). This CDR3 has 11 residues. Germline CDR1 reads MNHNY; CDR2 reads SVGAGI (reference sequence). Trimming removed 7 bases from V and 6 bases from J, with 8 bases in between. This chain's CDR3 is CASTGTDTQYF. DNA of the CDR3: TGTGCCAGCACCGGGACGGATACGCAGTATTTT.

The V and J genes are TRBV28 and TRBJ2-3, with a possible D match to TRBD2 (6 bases). The CDR3 loop spans 16 amino acids. The V end was cut by 2 bases, the J end by 0 bases, with 12 bases between. The V gene's germline CDR1 is MDHEN and CDR2 SYDVKM. CDR3 bases: TGTGCCAGCAGTTTAAACTCGGGGACTAGCACAGATACGCAGTATTTT. Amino acid sequence: CASSLNSGTSTDTQYF. The full variable domain, completed using reference TRBV28 and TRBJ2-3, is DVKVTQSSRYLVKRTGEKVFLECVQDMDHENMFWYRQDPGLGLRLIYFSYDVKMKEKGDIPEGYSVSREKKERFSLILESASTNQTSMYLCASSLNSGTSTDTQYFGPGTRLTVL.

This chain connects TRBV5-1 to TRBJ2-3; weak D call: TRBD1 (5 bases). Germline lookup yields CDR1 SGHRS and CDR2 YFSETQ. V dropped 4 bases and J dropped 0 bases, with 9 bases sitting between them. The CDR3 sequence is 14 residues long. The CDR3 spells CASSEGHSTDTQYF. CDR3 in DNA: TGCGCCAGCAGCGAAGGACACAGCACAGATACGCAGTATTTT. The whole variable domain, filled in from reference TRBV5-1 and TRBJ2-3, reads KAGVTQTPRYLIKTRGQQVTLSCSPISGHRSVSWYQQTPGQGLQFLFEYFSETQRNKGNFPGRFSGRQFSNSRSEMNVSTLELGDSALYLCASSEGHSTDTQYFGPGTRLTVL.